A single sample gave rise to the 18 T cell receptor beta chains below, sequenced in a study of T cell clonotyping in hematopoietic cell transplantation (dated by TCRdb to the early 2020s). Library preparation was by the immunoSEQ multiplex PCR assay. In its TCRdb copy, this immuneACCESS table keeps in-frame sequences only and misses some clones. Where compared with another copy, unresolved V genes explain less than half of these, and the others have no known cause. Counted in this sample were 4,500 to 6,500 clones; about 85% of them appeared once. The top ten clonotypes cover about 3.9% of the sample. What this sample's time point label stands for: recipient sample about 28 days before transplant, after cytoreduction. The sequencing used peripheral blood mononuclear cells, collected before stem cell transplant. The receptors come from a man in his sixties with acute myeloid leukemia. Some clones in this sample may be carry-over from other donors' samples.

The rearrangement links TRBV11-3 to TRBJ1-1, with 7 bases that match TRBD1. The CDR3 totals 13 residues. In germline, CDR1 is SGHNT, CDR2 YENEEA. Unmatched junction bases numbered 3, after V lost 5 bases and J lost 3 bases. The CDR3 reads CASSAGQHTEAFF. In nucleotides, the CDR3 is TGTGCCAGCAGCGCGGGACAGCACACTGAAGCTTTCTTT.

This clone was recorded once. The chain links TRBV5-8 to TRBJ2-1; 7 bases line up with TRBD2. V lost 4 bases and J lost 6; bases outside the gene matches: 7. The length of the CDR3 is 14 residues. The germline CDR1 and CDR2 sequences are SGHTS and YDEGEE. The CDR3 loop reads CASSAQRGVNEQFF. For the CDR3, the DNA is TGTGCCAGCAGCGCCCAGCGGGGAGTCAATGAGCAGTTCTTC.

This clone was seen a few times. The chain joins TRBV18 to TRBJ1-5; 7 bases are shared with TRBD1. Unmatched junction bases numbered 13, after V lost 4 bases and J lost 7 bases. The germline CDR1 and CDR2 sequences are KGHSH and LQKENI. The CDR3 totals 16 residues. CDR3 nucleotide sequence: TGTGCCAGCTCACTTTCTTCAGGGTTCAGGGGGCAGCCCCAGCATTTT. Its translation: CASSLSSGFRGQPQHF.

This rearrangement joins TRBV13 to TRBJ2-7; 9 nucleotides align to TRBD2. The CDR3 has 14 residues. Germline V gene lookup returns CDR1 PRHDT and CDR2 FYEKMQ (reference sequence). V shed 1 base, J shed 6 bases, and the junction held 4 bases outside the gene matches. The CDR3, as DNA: TGTGCCAGCAGCTTAGCCAGCGGGAGGAGCGAGCAGTACTTC. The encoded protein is CASSLASGRSEQYF.

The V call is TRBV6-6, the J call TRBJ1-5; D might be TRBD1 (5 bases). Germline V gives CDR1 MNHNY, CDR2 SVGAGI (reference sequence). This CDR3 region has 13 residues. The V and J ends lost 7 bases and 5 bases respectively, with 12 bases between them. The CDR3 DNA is TGTGCCAGCACCCCGGGGGGGTATCAGCCCCAGCATTTT. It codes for CASTPGGYQPQHF.

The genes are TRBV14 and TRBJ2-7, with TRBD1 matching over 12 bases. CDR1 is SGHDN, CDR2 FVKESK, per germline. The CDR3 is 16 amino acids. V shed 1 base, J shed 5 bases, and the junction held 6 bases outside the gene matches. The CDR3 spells CASSQGARDRGHEQYF. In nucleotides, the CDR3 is TGTGCCAGCAGCCAAGGGGCTCGGGACAGGGGGCACGAGCAGTACTTC.

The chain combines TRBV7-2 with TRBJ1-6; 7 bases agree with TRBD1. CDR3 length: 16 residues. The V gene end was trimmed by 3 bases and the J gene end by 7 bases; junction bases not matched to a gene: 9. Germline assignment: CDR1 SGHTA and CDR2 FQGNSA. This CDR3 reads CASSLSTGLRNSPLHF. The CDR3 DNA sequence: TGTGCCAGCAGCTTGTCGACAGGGCTGCGAAATTCACCCCTCCACTTT.

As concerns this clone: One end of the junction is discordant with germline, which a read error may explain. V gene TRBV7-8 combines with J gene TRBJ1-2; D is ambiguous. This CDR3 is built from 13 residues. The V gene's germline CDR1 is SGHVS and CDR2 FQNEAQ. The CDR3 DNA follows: TGTGCCAGCAGTTTAGGAGGGCACTATGGCTACACCTTC. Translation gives CASSLGGHYGYTF. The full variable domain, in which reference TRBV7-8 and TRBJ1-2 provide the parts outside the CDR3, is GAGVSQSPRYKVAKRGQDVALRCDPISGHVSLFWYQQALGQGPEFLTYFQNEAQLDKSGLPSDRFFAERPEGSVSTLKIQRTQQEDSAVYLCASSLGGHYGYTFGSGTRLTVV.

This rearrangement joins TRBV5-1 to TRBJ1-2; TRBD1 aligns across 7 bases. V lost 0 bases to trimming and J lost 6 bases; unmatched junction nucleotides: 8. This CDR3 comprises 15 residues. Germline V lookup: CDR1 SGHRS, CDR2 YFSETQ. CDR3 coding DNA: TGCGCCAGCAGCTTGGGAGGCCAGGGGGAGCATGGCTACACCTTC. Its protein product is CASSLGGQGEHGYTF.

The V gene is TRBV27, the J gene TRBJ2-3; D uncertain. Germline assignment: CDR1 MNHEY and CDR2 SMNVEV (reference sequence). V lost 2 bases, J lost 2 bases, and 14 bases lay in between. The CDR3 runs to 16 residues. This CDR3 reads CASSLKRAGSTDTQYF. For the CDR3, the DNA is TGTGCCAGCAGTTTAAAACGGGCTGGCTCCACAGATACGCAGTATTTT.

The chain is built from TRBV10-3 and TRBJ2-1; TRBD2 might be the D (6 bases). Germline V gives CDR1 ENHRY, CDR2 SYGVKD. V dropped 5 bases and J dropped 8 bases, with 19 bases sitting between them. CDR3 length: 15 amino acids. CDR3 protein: CAISSPSETWDEQFF. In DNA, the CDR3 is TGTGCCATCAGTTCGCCTAGCGAAACCTGGGATGAGCAGTTCTTC.

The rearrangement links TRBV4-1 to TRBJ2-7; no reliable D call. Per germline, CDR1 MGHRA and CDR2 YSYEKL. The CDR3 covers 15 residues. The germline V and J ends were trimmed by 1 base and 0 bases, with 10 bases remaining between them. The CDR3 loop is CASSQGARSSYEQYF. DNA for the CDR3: TGCGCCAGCAGCCAAGGGGCCAGAAGCTCCTACGAGCAGTACTTC.

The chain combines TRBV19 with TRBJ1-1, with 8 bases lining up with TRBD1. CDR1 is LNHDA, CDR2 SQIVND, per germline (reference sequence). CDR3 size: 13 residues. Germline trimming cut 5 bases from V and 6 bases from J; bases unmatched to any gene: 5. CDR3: CASSLRDRPEAFF. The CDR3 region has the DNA TGTGCCAGTAGTCTCCGGGACAGGCCTGAAGCTTTCTTT.

DNA for the CDR3: TGTGCCAGCAGCTCAGTCAGGGGACCTGATTCACCCCTCCACTTT. Its protein is CASSSVRGPDSPLHF. The rearrangement links TRBV11-2 to TRBJ1-6, with D possibly TRBD1 on 6 matching bases. Germline CDR1 SGHAT, CDR2 FQNNGV. Trimming shortened V by 4 bases and J by 8 bases, and 15 bases separated the two germline ends. This CDR3 spans 15 amino acids.

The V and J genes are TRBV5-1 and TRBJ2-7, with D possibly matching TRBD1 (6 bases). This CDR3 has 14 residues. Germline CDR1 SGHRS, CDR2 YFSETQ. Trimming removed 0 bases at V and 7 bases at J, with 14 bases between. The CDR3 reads CASSLGGPAGEQYF. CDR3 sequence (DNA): TGCGCCAGCAGCTTGGGGGGGCCAGCAGGGGAGCAGTACTTC.

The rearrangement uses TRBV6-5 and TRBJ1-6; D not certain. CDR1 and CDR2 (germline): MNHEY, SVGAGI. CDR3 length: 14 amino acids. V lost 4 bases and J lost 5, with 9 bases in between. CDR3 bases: TGTGCCAGCAGTTTGGACGGAGATAATTCACCCCTCCACTTT. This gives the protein CASSLDGDNSPLHF.

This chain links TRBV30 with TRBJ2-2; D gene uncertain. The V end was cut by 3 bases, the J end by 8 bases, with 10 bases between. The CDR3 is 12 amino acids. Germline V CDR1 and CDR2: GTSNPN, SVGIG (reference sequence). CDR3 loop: CAWSLSLGELFF. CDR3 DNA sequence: TGTGCCTGGAGCCTATCGTTAGGGGAGCTGTTTTTT.

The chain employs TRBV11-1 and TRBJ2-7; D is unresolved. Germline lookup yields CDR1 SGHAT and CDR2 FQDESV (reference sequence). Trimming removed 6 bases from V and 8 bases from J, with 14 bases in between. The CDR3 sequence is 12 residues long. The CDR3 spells CASREDAGQQYF. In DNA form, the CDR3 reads TGTGCCAGCAGAGAAGATGCAGGCCAGCAGTACTTC.